This record covers a single T cell receptor beta chain. What it recognizes is unknown. Some clones are missing from TCRdb's copy, which holds only in-frame ones; the method was immunoSEQ multiplex PCR. The sample contains approximately 340,000 clones, roughly 71% of which appear only once. The data originate from a study of cytotoxic CD8 clonotypes in ibrutinib-treated CLL. Study summary: Collecting the response samples happened after a median 12 months of treatment, with a range of 6 to 36.

The CDR3 length is 18 residues. Trimming removed 5 bases from V and 1 base from J; junction bases left unmatched: 10. CDR1 is LNHDA, CDR2 SQIVND, per germline (reference sequence). The study, taken as a whole, reports: Baseline clonality, higher than in age-matched healthy donors, tracked circulating CD8+ T-cell counts. Ibrutinib response saw clonality rise, and progression saw it return toward baseline.

The source material was PBMCs, sampled after 36 months of ibrutinib treatment. This chain joins TRBV19 and TRBJ2-1; 11 bases align to TRBD2. The origin of this receptor is a human donor with chronic lymphocytic leukemia. CDR3 nucleotide sequence: TGTGCCAGTAGTCGGACCGGTAGCGGGAGGGTATCCTACAATGAGCAGTTCTTC. It codes for CASSRTGSGRVSYNEQFF.